This TCR beta chain stems from a study of cytomegalovirus exposure and HLA in healthy donors listed by TCRdb under 2017. Context from the whole study: In an earlier analysis of 450 to 750 of the donors, around 290 Gb of sequence data and 117 million unique TCR beta sequences from about 180 million T cells were reported. In a later analysis, previously published TCR beta repertoires from roughly 710 donors were re-analyzed and high-resolution HLA genotyping was added so that TCR occurrence patterns could be studied. The aim of the study was to test whether cataloging public T cell receptors could identify signatures of past pathogen exposure. To decide whether each TCR beta V gene segment behaved as functional or pseudogenic, an earlier analysis of approximately 590 of the donors relied on high-throughput TCR beta sequencing. High-throughput TCR immunosequencing, statistical association of individual TCRs with disease status, and machine learning were combined to predict cytomegalovirus infection status. In a later genetic analysis, genome-wide SNP genotypes for about 65% of the roughly 670 donors were used, and that subset was treated as a discovery cohort. Of the approximately 400 genotyped donors, 65% to 90% fell in the genetic ancestry cluster associated with self-reported Caucasian donors. Roughly 5 DR-DQ haplotypes were treated as single units for association and clustering because of strong linkage in the cohort. The number of typed donors differed by locus: about 620-640 for A, B, C, DRB1 and DQB1; about 520 for DQA1; 606 for DPA1; and around 490 for DPB1. Class I and class II HLA loci were covered by the typing at four-digit resolution. An early release that covered several hundred HLA-typed donors contained approximately 300 gigabases of sequencing data and around 85 million unique TCR sequences. Donor age, sex, ethnicity and CMV serostatus were compiled alongside the repertoire data. Among approximately 370 genotyped donors of the cohort, an average of approximately 200,000 unique TCR beta nucleotide sequences was sequenced per donor, of which 15% to 20% were non-productive. All discovery cohort repertoires had been generated using a single sequencing platform. The study used immunosequencing to profile the T cell repertoires of under 700 subjects and linked those repertoires to cytomegalovirus serostatus. In addition to the first cohort of 650 to 750 subjects, a separate validation cohort of over 90 different subjects was used. Rather than drawing on any new phenotypic data, the later analysis identified candidate immune exposures from TCR beta sequences and the way those sequences occurred across donors.

Receptor libraries were prepared by the immunoSEQ multiplex PCR assay. The multiplex PCR relied on a mix of 60 forward primers for TCR Vbeta segments and 13 reverse primers for TCR Jbeta segments. A multiplex PCR assay on genomic DNA amplified the CDR3 region of rearranged TCR beta genes. On the Illumina HiSeq System, the amplified TCR beta libraries were sequenced as 87-base-pair reads. The authors' analysis ran thus. In a later analysis, tens of millions of unique TCR beta chains were counted across the approximately 640 repertoires, and around 10 million of these chains were shared by at least two donors. Raw reads were error-corrected and collapsed into unique sequences by a nearest-neighbor algorithm in which closely related sequences were merged to remove PCR and sequencing errors. To assign V, D and J gene segments, CDR3 sequences were aligned to IMGT reference sequences. For a sequence to be retained, a match of at least six nucleotides to both a V gene segment and a J gene segment was required. A rearrangement was called productive if the CDR3 had no stop codons and remained in frame with V and J, and every other rearrangement was called non-productive. CDR3 was defined according to IMGT convention as the region running from the second conserved V-encoded cysteine to the conserved J-encoded phenylalanine. Sequences without an unambiguous match to a single V gene segment were excluded from the earlier analysis of about 600 of the donors. In an earlier analysis of a few hundred of the donors, V segments were called functional above 56.7% productive rearrangements and were called segregating when the between-donor standard deviation exceeded 5%. A statistical classification framework was built to diagnose cytomegalovirus status from the catalog of TCR beta chain sequences. V and J gene assignment, in a later analysis, came from comparing TCR nucleotide sequences with IMGT/GENE-DB human TR gene sequences. A later analysis assigned CDR3 sequences and most-parsimonious VDJ recombination scenarios with the TCRdist pipeline. In a later analysis, each TCR beta chain was defined by its CDR3 amino acid sequence together with its V-gene family, and reads without a unique V-gene family were excluded. In a later analysis, approximately 640 highly shared, low-generation-probability nucleotide sequences were removed to address suspected cross-contamination and a sequencing artifact. In a later analysis, a clonal expansion index for each public chain was calculated from normalized within-repertoire ranks of inferred template counts. In a later analysis, generation probabilities were computed with a VDJ recombination model fitted to out-of-frame rearrangements, and the resulting probabilities were checked against IGoR. In a later analysis, hypergeometric tests were used to score TCR-TCR, TCR-HLA and TCR-CMV co-occurrence, with a repertoire-size bias correction applied to TCR pairs. A later analysis estimated false discovery rates by permuting HLA or CMV assignments 20 times. In a later analysis, co-occurring TCRs were grouped with DBSCAN, and TCRdist sequence similarity was added when clustering was performed within HLA-allele-positive subsets. Repertoires with fewer than 30,000 or more than 120,000 public chains, plus five repertoires with anomalous nucleotide sharing, were excluded from co-occurrence clustering. The table comes from immuneACCESS by way of TCRdb, which keeps in-frame sequences with V and J called. Part of the clones is missing from these tables; in studies checked, under half for an unresolved V gene and the rest for unknown reasons. The V and J calls and clone size come from that table; D and trimming were worked out from the DNA. The sample table records approximately 200,000 clones; 60% to 80% of these occur just once. Together, the top ten hold approximately 2.8% of the sample.

The cohort consisted of approximately 670 healthy bone marrow donors. All cohort members were sampled while nominally healthy, although unrecorded immune exposures were likely present. The donor was CMV seropositive and belonged to the group of 250 to 300 seropositive cohort members. Each donor provided a peripheral blood sample, and peripheral blood mononuclear cells were used for TCR beta sequencing. Genomic DNA extraction from the blood cell samples was performed with the Qiagen DNeasy Blood Extraction Kit. Broad study findings and their caveats: In a later genetic analysis, a missense DCLRE1C variant was associated with V-gene and J-gene trimming of TCR beta chains, and the association was replicated in an independent cohort. In a later analysis, HLA-associated TCR beta chains were found to be more clonally expanded and to have lower generation probabilities than equally common non-associated chains. Cytomegalovirus status was reported to be diagnosed by the classifier with high specificity and sensitivity in both the original and validation cohorts. CMV serostatus was the only immune exposure information available for the cohort. Most CMV-associated TCR beta chains appeared to be HLA-restricted in a later analysis, and the HLA associations seemed to be driven largely by CMV exposure. An earlier analysis of 587 of the donors showed that most TCR beta V segments appeared in productive rearrangements either about 87% or about 30% of the time, which broadly matched IMGT annotations. In vitro tests confirmed that a few of the cytomegalovirus-associated TCR beta chains recognize cytomegalovirus antigens. A later analysis found that TCR association rates varied across HLA loci, with DRB1 alleles showing the most associated TCRs and HLA-C alleles the fewest. According to a later analysis, parvovirus B19, influenza, CMV and Epstein-Barr virus appeared linked to several top co-occurrence clusters. The 87-base-pair reads could not distinguish some IMGT-functional V segments, including TRBV6-2 and TRBV6-3, so those segments were excluded. The cohort was sequenced for TCR beta chains only, and without alpha or paired-chain data the features that could be detected were limited. A later genetic analysis reported fewer N-insertions in productive TCRs among donors in an Asian-associated ancestry cluster than the approximately 670-donor mean. HLA typing was unavailable for some donors at each locus, so association tests used only the typed subset. Specific HLA alleles were associated with 16,951 TCR beta sequences at a false discovery rate of 0.05 in a later analysis. Across donors, most TCR sequences were observed very rarely, whereas some public TCRs were present in many individuals. The study gave a list of under 200 TCR beta chains associated with cytomegalovirus. A cluster of highly shared sequence variants was judged likely to represent a technical artifact of the sequencing pipeline. Because counts were too low, roughly 18 rarely observed V segments, including chromosome 9 orphons, were left out of the earlier analysis of 500 to 750 of the donors. A further reported finding was that TCR beta sequences accurately predicted the HLA-A and HLA-B alleles for most subjects in the first cohort. When HLA alleles, especially DR and DQ, strongly co-occurred, attributing TCR associations to individual alleles was difficult. The authors suggested that the approach could potentially be generalized to other disease states and immunological phenotypes. Roughly uniform sequencing depth across donors was assumed in presence/absence analyses, although this assumption may not hold. Correlated functional status among segregating V segments might be attributable to linkage disequilibrium, but an unknown experimental factor could not be ruled out.

On this clone itself: Its antigen is not yet known. Base qualities are not provided; no much larger clone lies one nucleotide away.

V trim: 8 bases; J trim: 0 bases; unmatched bases: 12. The CDR1 and CDR2 encoded by the germline V gene (reference sequence) are LNHDA and SQIVND. The CDR3 measures 17 amino acids from cysteine to phenylalanine. Kept here is only the CDR3 DNA, which spans 51 bases and is read in frame from base 1. The sequencing input was PBMCs. The sequence was obtained from a woman aged 30 to 39 in good health and CMV-seropositive. This sequence uses TRBV19 and TRBJ1-2; TRBD1 agrees with 10 junctional bases. DNA sequence: TGTGCCAGTTCCGGGACAGGGGACGTTCGTACTAACTATGGCTACACCTTC. This yields the protein CASSGTGDVRTNYGYTF.